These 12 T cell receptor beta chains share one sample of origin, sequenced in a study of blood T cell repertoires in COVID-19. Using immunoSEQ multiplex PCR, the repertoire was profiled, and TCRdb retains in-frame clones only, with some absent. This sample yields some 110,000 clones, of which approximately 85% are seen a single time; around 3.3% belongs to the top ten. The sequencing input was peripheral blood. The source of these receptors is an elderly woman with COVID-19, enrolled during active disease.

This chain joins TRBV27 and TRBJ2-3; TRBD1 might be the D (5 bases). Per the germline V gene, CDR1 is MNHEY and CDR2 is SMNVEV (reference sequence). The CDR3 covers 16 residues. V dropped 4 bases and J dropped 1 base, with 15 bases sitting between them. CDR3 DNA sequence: TGTGCCAGCAGTTCCTCTTCCAGGGCTGGCACAGATACGCAGTATTTT. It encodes CASSSSSRAGTDTQYF.

CDR3 nucleotides: TGTGCCAGCAGCTTGACTAGCGGGAACACAGATACGCAGTATTTT. This encodes CASSLTSGNTDTQYF. V is TRBV7-9 and J is TRBJ2-3; TRBD2 aligns across 11 bases. Germline CDR1 and CDR2: SEHNR and FQNEAQ (reference sequence). The trim removed 3 bases at V and 2 bases at J, leaving 1 base unmatched. The CDR3 has 15 residues.

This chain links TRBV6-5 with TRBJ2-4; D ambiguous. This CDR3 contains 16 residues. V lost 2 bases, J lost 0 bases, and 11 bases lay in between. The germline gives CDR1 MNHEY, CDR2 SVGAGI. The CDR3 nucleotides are TGTGCCAGCAGTTACGGGCAGAAAAAAGCCAAAAACATTCAGTACTTC. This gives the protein CASSYGQKKAKNIQYF.

CDR3 nucleotide sequence: TGCGCCAGCAGCTTTGACAGGAACACTGAAGCTTTCTTT. Its translation: CASSFDRNTEAFF. This rearrangement joins TRBV5-1 to TRBJ1-1; maybe TRBD1 (5 bases). The CDR3 consists of 13 residues. With 2 bases removed from V and 1 base from J, the gap between germline ends came to 6 bases. Germline assignment: CDR1 SGHRS and CDR2 YFSETQ.

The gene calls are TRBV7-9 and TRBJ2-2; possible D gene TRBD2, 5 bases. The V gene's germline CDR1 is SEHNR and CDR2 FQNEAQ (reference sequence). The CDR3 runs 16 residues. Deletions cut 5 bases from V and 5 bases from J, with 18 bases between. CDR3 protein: CASSLWLAARTGELFF. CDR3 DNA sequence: TGTGCCAGCAGCCTCTGGCTAGCAGCACGTACCGGGGAGCTGTTTTTT.

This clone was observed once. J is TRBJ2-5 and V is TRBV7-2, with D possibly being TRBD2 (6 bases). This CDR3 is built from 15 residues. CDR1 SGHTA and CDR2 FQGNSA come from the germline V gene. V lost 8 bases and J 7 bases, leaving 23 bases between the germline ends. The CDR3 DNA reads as TGTGCCAGCGACCGTACCGGGATGTCCGGGGGGACCCAGTACTTC. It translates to CASDRTGMSGGTQYF.

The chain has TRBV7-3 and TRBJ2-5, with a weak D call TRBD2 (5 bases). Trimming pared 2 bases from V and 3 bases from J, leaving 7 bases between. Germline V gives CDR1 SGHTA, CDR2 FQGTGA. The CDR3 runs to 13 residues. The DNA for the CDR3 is TGTGCCAGCAGCTTAGGACTTGAAGAGACCCAGTACTTC. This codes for CASSLGLEETQYF.

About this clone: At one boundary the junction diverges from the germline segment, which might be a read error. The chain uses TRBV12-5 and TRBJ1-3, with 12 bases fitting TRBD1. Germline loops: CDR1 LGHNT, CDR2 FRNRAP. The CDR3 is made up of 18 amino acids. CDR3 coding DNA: TGTGCTAAAGACCGGGACAGGGGGCCTCCGATCCCTGGGAACACCATATATTTT. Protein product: CAKDRDRGPPIPGNTIYF.

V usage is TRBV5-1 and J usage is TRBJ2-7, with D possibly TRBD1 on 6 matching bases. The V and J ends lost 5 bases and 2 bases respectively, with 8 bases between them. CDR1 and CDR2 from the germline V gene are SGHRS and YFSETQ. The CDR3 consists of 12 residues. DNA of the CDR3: TGCGCCAGCAGGGCAGGGGCCTACGAGCAGTACTTC. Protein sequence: CASRAGAYEQYF.

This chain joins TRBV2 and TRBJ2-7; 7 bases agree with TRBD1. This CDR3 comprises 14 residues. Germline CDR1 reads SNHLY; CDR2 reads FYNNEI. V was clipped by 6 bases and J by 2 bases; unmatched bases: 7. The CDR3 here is CASSRQGQPYEQYF. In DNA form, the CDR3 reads TGTGCCAGCAGCCGACAGGGTCAACCCTACGAGCAGTACTTC.

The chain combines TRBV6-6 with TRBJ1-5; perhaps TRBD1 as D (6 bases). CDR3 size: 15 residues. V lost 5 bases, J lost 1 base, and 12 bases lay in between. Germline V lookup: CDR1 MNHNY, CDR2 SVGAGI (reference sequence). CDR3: CASSHRQGSNQPQHF. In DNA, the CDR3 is TGTGCCAGCAGTCATCGGCAGGGGAGCAATCAGCCCCAGCATTTT.

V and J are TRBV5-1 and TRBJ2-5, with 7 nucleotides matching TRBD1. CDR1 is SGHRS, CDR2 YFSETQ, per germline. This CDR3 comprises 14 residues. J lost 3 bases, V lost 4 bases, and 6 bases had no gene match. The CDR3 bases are TGCGCCAGCAGCCCAGGACAGGAGAAAGAGACCCAGTACTTC. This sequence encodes CASSPGQEKETQYF.